This record looks at one T cell receptor (beta chain) sequence and its context. Its antigen remains unknown. TCRdb called the reads again in MiXCR, with one record for every CDR3 protein. The repertoire holds about 300,000 distinct CDR3 sequences, approximately 10% seen once, with approximately 2.4% in the top ten. These data belong to a study of T cell repertoires in cytomegalovirus infection. As for the study in general: An indication of both CMV infection and matching HLA type came from public TCR beta signatures.

The CDR3 length is 18 residues. The germline CDR1 and CDR2 sequences are MNHEY and SVGEGT. Trimming cost V 2 bases and J 3 bases; bases outside gene matches: 12. Study conclusions and caveats: HLA-C-restricted CMV clonotypes gave the most frequent clonotype in two of eight donors. The cumulative frequency of public TCR beta families distinguished individuals who carried CMV together with the relevant HLA.

Sequencing used PBMCs. The chain has TRBV6-2 or TRBV6-3 and TRBJ1-2; 10 bases match TRBD1. This receptor was taken from a human donor in good health (CMV status not recorded). Some clones in this sample may be carry-over from other donors' samples. CDR3 nucleotide sequence: TGTGCCAGCAGTTACGAGTCGAATCGAGGGACAGGGGACTATGGCTACACCTTC. This gives the protein CASSYESNRGTGDYGYTF.